The TCR beta chain described here comes from a study of response to subunit inactivated influenza vaccine. The CDR3 is made up of 15 amino acids. V trimming: 2 bases; J trimming: 7 bases; junction bases outside the gene matches: 8. Germline loops: CDR1 SGHRS, CDR2 YFSETQ. This clonotype was seen a handful of times. The antigen is unknown. Study-wide findings and caveats: Each seasonal flu vaccination may recruit only limited new T cells, authors suggested.

TCRdb analysed the RT-PCR reads with MiXCR anew, one entry per CDR3 protein. The table lists about 780,000 distinct CDR3 sequences, around 18% of them singletons. The receptor was derived from a man aged 45-60 years who received an inactivated influenza vaccine. The J gene is TRBJ2-1, the V gene TRBV5-1, with 8 nucleotides matching TRBD1. The sample here was PBMCs from blood, taken about 5 days after vaccination. In nucleotides, the CDR3 is TGCGCCAGCAGCTTTCTCGACAGGGGAGGAAATGAGCAGTTCTTC. It codes for CASSFLDRGGNEQFF.